The clone carrying this T cell receptor (beta chain) was detected a few times. The antigen remains unidentified. Researchers used the Oncomine TCR Beta short-read assay to sequence DNA from cultured CD4+ T cells. TCRdb redid the calling of the PCR reads with MiXCR, one entry per CDR3 protein. The data hold thousands of distinct CDR3 sequences, with 45% to 60% observed a single time. The data are from a study of vaccination and CD4 T cells after COVID-19. Treatment in this sample: roughly ten-day PBMC culture with coronavirus spike peptide pools or control peptides (ViraFEST assay). Trimming left V 0 bases short and J 5 bases short, with 14 bases between. Germline CDR1 and CDR2: SEHNR and FQNEAQ (reference sequence). This CDR3 region has 16 residues.

The clonotype was recovered from a human donor who had recovered from COVID-19. The sequencing sample was made of CD4+ T cells from blood, cultured in vitro. The V gene is TRBV7-9, the J gene TRBJ2-4; D not certain. This CDR3 is CASSLAGRQSQNIQYF. In DNA, the CDR3 is TGTGCCAGCAGCTTAGCAGGTCGGCAGTCACAAAACATTCAGTACTTC.